The 13 T cell receptor beta chains below all came from one sample that was sequenced in a study of beta chain features in type 1 diabetes. Study observations and caveats: Shortening of TCRB CDR3s, moderate but significant, appeared in all four CD4+ subsets of Type 1 diabetes patients.

What these receptors recognize is not known. Investigators reverse transcribed all isolated RNA, so they sequenced expressed TCRB transcripts. TCRdb keeps only in-frame clones here, not all; method: immunoSEQ multiplex PCR. The table records around 600,000 clones, 9.5% to 15% of them present only once. Sequenced input: naive CD4+ T cells from blood. These receptor sequences come from a man aged 25 to 40 with type 1 diabetes.

This clone showed up just a few times. V is TRBV11-3 and J is TRBJ1-2; D gene ambiguous. From germline, CDR1 is SGHNT and CDR2 YENEEA. The germline V and J ends were trimmed by 1 base and 8 bases, with 8 bases remaining between them. CDR3 size: 12 residues. The CDR3 loop reads CASSLAQTGYTF. The DNA for the CDR3 is TGTGCCAGCAGCTTAGCCCAAACCGGCTACACCTTC.

The V and J genes are TRBV4-2 and TRBJ2-3, with TRBD2 as a possible D gene (5 bases). V was shortened by 1 base and J by 2 bases, with 13 bases between the two germline ends. The CDR3 covers 16 residues. Germline CDR1 is LGHNA and CDR2 is YNFKEQ. The CDR3 sequence is CASSQAEGSPTDTQYF. The CDR3 bases are TGTGCCAGCAGCCAAGCAGAGGGCTCACCCACAGATACGCAGTATTTT.

This clone was seen only a few times. The chain combines TRBV2 with TRBJ2-7, with D possibly TRBD2 on 5 matching bases. Germline lookup yields CDR1 SNHLY and CDR2 FYNNEI. This CDR3 comprises 11 residues. V was pared by 4 bases and J by 5 bases, with 6 bases between. In DNA, the CDR3 is TGTGCCAGCAGTGTGGAGGACGAGCAGTACTTC. It yields the protein CASSVEDEQYF.

J is TRBJ1-5 and V is TRBV4-3; D may be TRBD1 (5 bases). The germline V gene encodes CDR1 LGHNA and CDR2 YSLEER. The CDR3 consists of 15 residues. V was pared by 0 bases and J by 6 bases, with 12 bases between. DNA for the CDR3: TGCGCCAGCAGCCAAGAGAAGGGGCAGGGTCAGCCCCAGCATTTT. Protein: CASSQEKGQGQPQHF.

This chain uses TRBV7-2 with TRBJ2-7, with 9 bases identical to TRBD2. Germline lookup yields CDR1 SGHTA and CDR2 FQGNSA. CDR3 length: 17 residues. V dropped 5 bases and J dropped 4; count of bases not matched to a gene: 15. The CDR3 region has the DNA TGTGCCAGCAGCCCACTCGCGGGGGGGATCCGCTTTTACGAGCAGTACTTC. It yields the protein CASSPLAGGIRFYEQYF.

The chain links TRBV14 to TRBJ1-2, with D maybe TRBD1 (6 bases). This CDR3 contains 14 residues. V lost 0 bases and J 5 bases, leaving 10 bases between the germline ends. Germline lookup yields CDR1 SGHDN and CDR2 FVKESK. As DNA, the CDR3 is TGTGCCAGCAGCCAAGACGACAGGTTTTATGGCTACACCTTC. This codes for CASSQDDRFYGYTF.

The table lists this clone with a few counts. J is TRBJ2-7 and V is TRBV20-1; D possibly corresponds to TRBD1 (6 bases). CDR3 length equals 11 residues. The germline gives CDR1 DFQATT, CDR2 SNEGSKA (reference sequence). The V gene lost 5 bases and the J gene lost 5 bases, with 10 bases spanning the gap. The CDR3 region is CSAPQGNEQYF. The CDR3 coding sequence is TGCAGTGCTCCTCAGGGGAACGAGCAGTACTTC.

A few counts support this clone. The chain recombines TRBV6-5 with TRBJ1-2, with a possible D match to TRBD1 (6 bases). Per the germline V gene, CDR1 is MNHEY and CDR2 is SVGAGI. V was clipped by 5 bases and J by 5 bases, with 15 bases between them. The CDR3 length is 14 residues. CDR3 nucleotides: TGTGCCAGCAGTGGGGGGGGCAAGGGATATGGCTACACCTTC. Translating gives CASSGGGKGYGYTF.

This chain connects TRBV11-3 to TRBJ1-1; 8 bases line up with TRBD1. The CDR3 is made up of 15 amino acids. With 5 bases clipped from V and 7 bases from J, the junction kept 12 bases outside the gene matches. Germline V gives CDR1 SGHNT, CDR2 YENEEA. The CDR3 here is CASSLTGGRVNEAFF. For the CDR3, the DNA is TGTGCCAGCAGCCTAACAGGGGGTAGGGTTAATGAAGCTTTCTTT. Drawing the rest from reference TRBV11-3 and TRBJ1-1, the complete variable domain is EAGVVQSPRYKIIEKKQPVAFWCNPISGHNTLYWYLQNLGQGPELLIRYENEEAVDDSQLPKDRFSAERLKGVDSTLKIQPAELGDSAVYLCASSLTGGRVNEAFFGQGTRLTVV.

The chain joins TRBV2 to TRBJ2-6, with D possibly TRBD1 on 6 matching bases. Germline V CDR1 and CDR2: SNHLY, FYNNEI. Trimming left V 10 bases short and J 2 bases short, with 12 bases between. The CDR3 is 14 residues long. The CDR3 region is CATTGSAGANVLTF. As DNA, the CDR3 is TGTGCCACAACAGGGTCTGCTGGGGCCAACGTCCTGACTTTC.

This clone was detected only a few times. This chain connects TRBV5-1 to TRBJ1-6, with TRBD1 matching over 8 bases. The CDR3 contains 16 residues. The trim removed 5 bases at V and 2 bases at J, leaving 6 bases unmatched. Germline V gene lookup returns CDR1 SGHRS and CDR2 YFSETQ. CDR3 sequence (DNA): TGCGCCAGCAGTTCGACAGGGGTAACCTATAATTCACCCCTCCACTTT. It encodes CASSSTGVTYNSPLHF.

The gene calls are TRBV6-5 and TRBJ2-1; D possibly uses TRBD1 or TRBD2 (6 bases each). CDR1 and CDR2 (germline): MNHEY, SVGAGI. CDR3 size: 16 residues. V shed 4 bases and J shed 0 bases, with 13 bases lying between them. The CDR3 reads CASSSYGGPSYNEQFF. The CDR3 DNA reads as TGTGCCAGCAGTTCCTATGGGGGGCCCTCCTACAATGAGCAGTTCTTC.

In its sample, this clone was seen a few times. The gene calls are TRBV7-9 and TRBJ2-3; 10 nucleotides line up with TRBD2. The CDR3 totals 16 residues. Trimming at V came to 3 bases and at J to 5 bases, leaving 8 bases not matched to a gene. Germline V gene data show CDR1 as SEHNR and CDR2 as FQNEAQ (reference sequence). Here the CDR3 DNA reads TGTGCCAGCAGCTTGACAATAGCGGGGGGAAGAGATACGCAGTATTTT. It yields the protein CASSLTIAGGRDTQYF.